This is a list of T cell receptor beta chains from one sample in a study of PD-1 blockade in classical Hodgkin lymphoma. Profiling relied on immunoSEQ multiplex PCR, and the TCRdb table lists in-frame clones only, not all of them. Of around 70,000 clones listed, 71% are singletons. This specimen consisted of peripheral blood mononuclear cells (PBMCs), obtained before the second cycle of nivolumab. The origin of the receptors is a human donor with classical Hodgkin lymphoma. Each CDR3 is given with its conserved first and last residue. D genes are given only for firm matches. The size of a clone is reported for some rows only, either as once, few or many, or as a class for expanded clones.

J gene	D gene	clone size	V gene	CDR3 protein	CDR3 DNA
TRBJ1-1	TRBD1	few	TRBV27	CASSFGPPGQGGTEAFF	TGTGCCAGCAGTTTCGGCCCCCCGGGACAGGGGGGCACTGAAGCTTTCTTT
TRBJ1-2	NA	few	TRBV6-1	CASSEPGLHYGYTF	TGTGCCAGCAGTGAACCGGGACTCCACTATGGCTACACCTTC
TRBJ2-2	NA	NA	TRBV4-1	CASSQGSGALNTGELFF	TGCGCCAGCAGCCAAGGGTCGGGCGCCCTGAACACCGGGGAGCTGTTTTTT
TRBJ1-1	NA	NA	TRBV7-2	CASSFLQGITEAFF	TGTGCCAGCAGCTTCTTGCAGGGAATCACTGAAGCTTTCTTT
TRBJ1-1	TRBD1	NA	TRBV19	CASSTGGKTEAFF	TGTGCCAGTAGTACAGGGGGCAAGACTGAAGCTTTCTTT
TRBJ2-1	TRBD1	NA	TRBV9	CASSQLTGDHEQFF	TGTGCCAGCAGCCAATTGACAGGGGATCATGAGCAGTTCTTC
TRBJ1-1	NA	NA	TRBV2	CASSDSQGRLNAEAFF	TGTGCCAGCAGTGATTCCCAGGGCAGGCTCAACGCTGAAGCTTTCTTT
TRBJ1-3	NA	NA	TRBV29-1	CSVSDGNSGNTIYF	TGCAGCGTTTCGGACGGTAACTCTGGAAACACCATATATTTT
TRBJ2-7	NA	NA	TRBV5-1	CASSLQGYEQYF	TGCGCCAGCAGCTTACAGGGTTACGAGCAGTACTTC
TRBJ2-3	NA	NA	TRBV18	CASSPSSGAGLPDTQYF	TGTGCCAGCTCACCATCCTCCGGGGCGGGACTGCCAGATACGCAGTATTTT
TRBJ1-2	NA	NA	TRBV28	CASSFGGYGYTF	TGTGCCAGCAGTTTTGGAGGCTATGGCTACACCTTC
TRBJ2-5	NA	NA	TRBV5-1	CASSLSGDSETQYF	TGCGCCAGCAGCCTGAGCGGCGATTCGGAGACCCAGTACTTC
TRBJ1-1	NA	NA	TRBV14	CASSQDLRGLNTEAFF	TGTGCCAGCAGCCAAGATCTACGGGGACTGAACACTGAAGCTTTCTTT
TRBJ1-4	NA	NA	TRBV6-5	CASSPTLGDEKLFF	TGTGCCAGCAGCCCGACTTTGGGAGATGAAAAACTGTTTTTT
TRBJ1-3	NA	NA	TRBV28	CASLDPGNTIYF	TGTGCCAGCTTAGACCCTGGAAACACCATATATTTT
TRBJ1-1	NA	NA	TRBV6-5	CASSEWRGAFF	TGTGCCAGCAGTGAATGGCGAGGGGCTTTCTTT